This T cell receptor (beta chain) was documented in a study of identical twins. Broader study findings: Zero-insertion analyses might be partly confounded by invariant T cells like MAIT and iNKT. Beta clonotypes that were abundant in cord blood contained fewer insertions, a pattern absent from memory repertoires.

TCRdb independently ran MiXCR on the 5' RACE reads; one entry per CDR3 protein. Of fewer than 250,000 distinct CDR3 sequences listed, roughly a tenth are singletons. This clonotype was seen at least ten times. Its antigen is unidentified. The V gene lost 3 bases and the J gene lost 0 bases, with 15 bases spanning the gap. The germline gives CDR1 SGHRS, CDR2 YFSETQ. CDR3 size: 16 residues. The source material was memory (CD45RO+) T cells sorted from blood. The origin of this receptor is a woman in her late teens or twenties in good health. This chain joins TRBV5-1 and TRBJ1-2, with D unresolved. The CDR3 loop reads CASSSGSLGTNYGYTF. In DNA, the CDR3 is TGCGCCAGCAGCTCCGGGTCCCTAGGAACTAACTATGGCTACACCTTC.